The 7 T cell receptor beta chains given below trace back to one sample, sequenced in a study of T cell repertoires in cytomegalovirus infection. MiXCR, applied by TCRdb to the reads, yields one record per CDR3 protein. The sample holds hundreds of thousands of distinct CDR3 sequences, roughly 31% seen once. Their specific antigens are unknown. Sample: cultured CD8+ T cells from PBMCs, taken from culture after CMV antigen stimulation. These receptors were obtained from a human donor in good health (CMV status not recorded). Some clones in this sample may be carry-over from other donors' samples.

This chain connects TRBV2 to TRBJ2-2; 7 bases fit TRBD2. Germline lookup yields CDR1 SNHLY and CDR2 FYNNEI. J gave up 6 bases and V 10 bases, and 5 bases lay outside the gene matches. This CDR3 is built from 12 residues. This CDR3 is CATKRGAGELFF. DNA for the CDR3: TGTGCCACCAAACGGGGGGCCGGGGAGCTGTTTTTT.

With regard to this clonotype: A read error may account for a junction end that differs from germline. The chain joins TRBV27 to TRBJ1-1; D unresolved. The germline V gene encodes CDR1 MNHEY and CDR2 SMNVEV (reference sequence). This CDR3 is built from 15 residues. The CDR3 protein is CANSLGQISVTEAFF. The CDR3 bases are TGTGCCAACAGTTTAGGGCAGATTTCTGTCACTGAAGCTTTCTTT.

The sample holds many counts of this clonotype. This CDR3 is CASRSRGTDTQYF. CDR3 nucleotide sequence: TGTGCCAGCAGATCCAGGGGCACAGATACGCAGTATTTT. This rearrangement joins TRBV7-6 to TRBJ2-3; TRBD1 might be the D (5 bases). The germline V and J ends were trimmed by 6 bases and 1 base, with 8 bases remaining between them. Germline lookup yields CDR1 SGHVS and CDR2 FNYEAQ. CDR3 size: 13 residues.

A single count supports this clonotype. This chain links TRBV19 with TRBJ1-4; perhaps TRBD1 as D (5 bases). This CDR3 contains 13 residues. The germline V gene has CDR1 LNHDA and CDR2 SQIVND (reference sequence). The V end lost 3 bases, the J end lost 7 bases, and 9 bases lay between the germline ends. The CDR3 bases are TGTGCCAGTAGTATTGGGGGAGGTGAAAAACTGTTTTTT. As protein: CASSIGGGEKLFF.

V and J are TRBV5-4 and TRBJ1-1, with 7 positions matching TRBD1. Germline V gives CDR1 SGHNT, CDR2 YYREEE (reference sequence). This CDR3 comprises 16 residues. Unmatched junction bases numbered 15, after V lost 4 bases and J lost 6 bases. The CDR3 DNA follows: TGTGCCAGCAGCGGCCAACAGGGGCCGCTTTGGTCTGAAGCTTTCTTT. Protein product: CASSGQQGPLWSEAFF.

There are many counts of this clonotype. One end of the junction does not line up with germline, which may come from a read error. The chain combines TRBV7-7 with TRBJ1-5; D unclear. CDR1 and CDR2 (germline): SSHAT, FNYEAQ (reference sequence). The length of the CDR3 is 13 residues. CDR3 protein: CASSLSVGQPQHF. Here the CDR3 DNA reads TGTGCTAGCAGCTTAAGTGTGGGGCAGCCCCAGCATTTT.

This clonotype has only a few counts. This rearrangement joins TRBV6-2 or TRBV6-3 to TRBJ2-1; D remains ambiguous. The germline CDR1 and CDR2 sequences are MNHEY and SVGEGT. Trimming stripped 5 bases from V and 5 bases from J, with 22 bases between. There are 17 residues in the CDR3. The CDR3 coding sequence is TGTGCCAGCAGTCTACTTGCACCTTCGGGCTATCACAATGAGCAGTTCTTC. As protein: CASSLLAPSGYHNEQFF.